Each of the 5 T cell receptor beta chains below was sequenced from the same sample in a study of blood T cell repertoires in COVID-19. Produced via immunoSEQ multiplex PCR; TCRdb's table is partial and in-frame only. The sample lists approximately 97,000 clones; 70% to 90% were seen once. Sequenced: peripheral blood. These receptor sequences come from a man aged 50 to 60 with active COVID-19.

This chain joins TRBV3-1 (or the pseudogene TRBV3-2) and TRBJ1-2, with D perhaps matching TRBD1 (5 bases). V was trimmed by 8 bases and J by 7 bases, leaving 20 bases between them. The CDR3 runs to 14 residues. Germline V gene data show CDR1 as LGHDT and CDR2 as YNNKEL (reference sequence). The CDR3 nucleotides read TGTGCCAGCCGGGGGAGTTCGAATCCTCTTGGCTACACCTTC. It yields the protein CASRGSSNPLGYTF.

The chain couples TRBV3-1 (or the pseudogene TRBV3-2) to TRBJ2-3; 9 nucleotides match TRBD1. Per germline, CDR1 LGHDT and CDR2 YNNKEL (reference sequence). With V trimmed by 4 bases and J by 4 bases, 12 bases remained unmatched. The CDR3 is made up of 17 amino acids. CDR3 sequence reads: CASSLTGTGSYADTQYF. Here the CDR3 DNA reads TGTGCCAGCAGCCTCACCGGGACAGGGTCATACGCAGATACGCAGTATTTT.

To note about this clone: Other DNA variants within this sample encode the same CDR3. CDR3: CASSVEGTATYEQYF. CDR3 coding DNA: TGTGCCAGCAGCGTGGAGGGGACAGCCACCTACGAGCAGTACTTC. The genes are TRBV9 and TRBJ2-7, with a weak D call TRBD1 (7 bases). Germline CDR1 SGDLS, CDR2 YYNGEE. The V and J ends lost 2 bases and 2 bases respectively, with 14 bases between them. The CDR3 is 15 amino acids.

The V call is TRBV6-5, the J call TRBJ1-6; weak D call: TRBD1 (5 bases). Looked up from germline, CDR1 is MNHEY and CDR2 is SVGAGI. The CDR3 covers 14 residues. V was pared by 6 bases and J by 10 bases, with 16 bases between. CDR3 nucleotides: TGTGCCAGCAGGGGGCAAACCCCCCGGTCACCCCTCCACTTT. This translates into CASRGQTPRSPLHF.

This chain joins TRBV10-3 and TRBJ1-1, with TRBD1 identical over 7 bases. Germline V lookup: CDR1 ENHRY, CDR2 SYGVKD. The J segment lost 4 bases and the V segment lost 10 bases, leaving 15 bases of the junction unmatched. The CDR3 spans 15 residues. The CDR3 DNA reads TGTGCCACCACATCTTCATGGGGACAGAGCACTGAAGCTTTCTTT. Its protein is CATTSSWGQSTEAFF.